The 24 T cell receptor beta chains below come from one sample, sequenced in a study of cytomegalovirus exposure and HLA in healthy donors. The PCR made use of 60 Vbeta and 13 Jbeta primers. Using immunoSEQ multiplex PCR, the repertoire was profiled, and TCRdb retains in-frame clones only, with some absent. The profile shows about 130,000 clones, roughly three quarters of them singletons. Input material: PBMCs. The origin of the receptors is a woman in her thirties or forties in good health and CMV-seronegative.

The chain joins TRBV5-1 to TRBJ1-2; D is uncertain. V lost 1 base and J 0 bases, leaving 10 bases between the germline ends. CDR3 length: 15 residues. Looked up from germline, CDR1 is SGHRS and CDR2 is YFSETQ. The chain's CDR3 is CASSLNGEANYGYTF. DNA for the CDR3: TGCGCCAGCAGCTTGAACGGGGAAGCTAACTATGGCTACACCTTC.

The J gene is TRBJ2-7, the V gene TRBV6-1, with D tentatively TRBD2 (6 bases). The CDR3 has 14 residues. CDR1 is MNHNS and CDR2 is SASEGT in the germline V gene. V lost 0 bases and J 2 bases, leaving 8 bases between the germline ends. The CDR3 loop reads CASSEAGGTYEQYF. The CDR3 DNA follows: TGTGCCAGCAGTGAAGCGGGGGGTACCTACGAGCAGTACTTC.

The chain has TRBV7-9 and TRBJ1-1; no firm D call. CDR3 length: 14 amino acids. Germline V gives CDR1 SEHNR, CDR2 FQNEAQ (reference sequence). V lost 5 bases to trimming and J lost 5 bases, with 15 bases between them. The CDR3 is CASSEEGAGTEAFF. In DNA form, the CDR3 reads TGTGCCAGCAGCGAGGAGGGAGCGGGAACTGAAGCTTTCTTT.

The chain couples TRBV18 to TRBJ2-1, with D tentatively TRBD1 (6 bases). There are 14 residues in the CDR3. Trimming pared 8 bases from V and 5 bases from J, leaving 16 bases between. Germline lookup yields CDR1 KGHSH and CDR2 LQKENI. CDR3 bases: TGTGCCAGCCGCATCAGGACAGAGGACAATGAGCAGTTCTTC. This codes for CASRIRTEDNEQFF.

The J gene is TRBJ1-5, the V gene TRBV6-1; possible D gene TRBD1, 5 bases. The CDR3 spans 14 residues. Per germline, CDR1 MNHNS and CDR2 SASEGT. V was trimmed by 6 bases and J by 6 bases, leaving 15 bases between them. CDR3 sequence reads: CASRELQDGQPQHF. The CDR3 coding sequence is TGTGCCAGCAGAGAATTACAGGACGGTCAGCCCCAGCATTTT.

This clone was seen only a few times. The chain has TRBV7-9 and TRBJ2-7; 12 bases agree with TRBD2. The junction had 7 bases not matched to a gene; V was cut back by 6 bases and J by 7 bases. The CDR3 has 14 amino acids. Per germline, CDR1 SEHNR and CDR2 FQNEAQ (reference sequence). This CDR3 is CASRPTSGGNEQYF. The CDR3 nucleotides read TGTGCCAGCAGACCTACTAGCGGGGGGAATGAGCAGTACTTC.

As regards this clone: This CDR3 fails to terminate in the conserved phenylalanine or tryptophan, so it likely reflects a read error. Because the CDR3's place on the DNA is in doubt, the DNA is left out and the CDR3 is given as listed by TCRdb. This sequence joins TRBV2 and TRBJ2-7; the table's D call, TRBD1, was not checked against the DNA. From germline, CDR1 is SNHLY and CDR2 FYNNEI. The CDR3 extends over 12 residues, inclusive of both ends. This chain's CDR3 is CASSEASRGPML.

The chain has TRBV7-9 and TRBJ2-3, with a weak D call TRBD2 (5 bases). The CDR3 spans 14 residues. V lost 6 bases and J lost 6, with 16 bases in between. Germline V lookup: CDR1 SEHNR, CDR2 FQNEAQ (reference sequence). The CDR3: CASRGEGYPDTQYF. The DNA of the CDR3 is TGTGCCAGCAGGGGCGAGGGTTACCCGGATACGCAGTATTTT.

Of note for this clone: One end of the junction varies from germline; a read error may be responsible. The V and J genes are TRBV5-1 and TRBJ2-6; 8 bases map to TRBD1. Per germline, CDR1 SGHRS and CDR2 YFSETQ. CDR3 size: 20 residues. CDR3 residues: CASSLRTGSPGKSGANGLTF. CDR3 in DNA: TGCGCCAGCAGCCTTAGGACAGGGTCGCCTGGAAAGTCTGGGGCCAACGGCCTGACTTTC.

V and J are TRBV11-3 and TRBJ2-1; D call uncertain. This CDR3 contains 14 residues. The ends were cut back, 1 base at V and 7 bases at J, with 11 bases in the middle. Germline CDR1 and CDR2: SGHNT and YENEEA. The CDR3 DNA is TGTGCCAGCAGCTTAGCAATGTCCCAGAATGAGCAGTTCTTC. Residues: CASSLAMSQNEQFF.

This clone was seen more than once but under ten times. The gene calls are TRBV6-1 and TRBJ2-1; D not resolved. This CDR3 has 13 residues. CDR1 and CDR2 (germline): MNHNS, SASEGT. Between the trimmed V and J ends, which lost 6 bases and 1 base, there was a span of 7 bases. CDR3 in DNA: TGTGCCAGCAGGTGGCTTTCCTACAATGAGCAGTTCTTC. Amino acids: CASRWLSYNEQFF.

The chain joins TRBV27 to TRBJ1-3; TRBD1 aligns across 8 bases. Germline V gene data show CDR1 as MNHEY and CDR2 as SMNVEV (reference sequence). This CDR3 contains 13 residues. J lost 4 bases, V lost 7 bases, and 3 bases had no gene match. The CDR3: CASMTGVGNTIYF. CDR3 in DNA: TGTGCCAGCATGACAGGGGTAGGAAACACCATATATTTT.

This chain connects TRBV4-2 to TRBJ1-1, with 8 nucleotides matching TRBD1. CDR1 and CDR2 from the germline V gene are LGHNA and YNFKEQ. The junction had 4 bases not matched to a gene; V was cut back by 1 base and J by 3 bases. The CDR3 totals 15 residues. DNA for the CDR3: TGTGCCAGCAGCCAAGGTCAGGGGGCGGACACTGAAGCTTTCTTT. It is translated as CASSQGQGADTEAFF.

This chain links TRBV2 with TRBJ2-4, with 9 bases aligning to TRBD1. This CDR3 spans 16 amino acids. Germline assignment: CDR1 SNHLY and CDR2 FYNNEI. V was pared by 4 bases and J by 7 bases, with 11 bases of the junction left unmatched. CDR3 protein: CASSVPGQGFLNIQYF. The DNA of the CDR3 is TGTGCCAGCAGTGTACCGGGACAGGGTTTCTTGAACATTCAGTACTTC.

The CDR3 DNA is TGTGCCAGCAGTGTGACTAGCGGGAGGGCCCTCAATGAGCAGTTCTTC. It encodes CASSVTSGRALNEQFF. The genes are TRBV2 and TRBJ2-1; TRBD2 agrees at 14 bases. J lost 6 bases, V lost 4 bases, and 5 bases had no gene match. The CDR3 consists of 16 residues. The germline V gene has CDR1 SNHLY and CDR2 FYNNEI. The full variable domain, its missing parts supplied by reference TRBV2 and TRBJ2-1, is EPEVTQTPSHQVTQMGQEVILRCVPISNHLYFYWYRQILGQKVEFLVSFYNNEISEKSEIFDDQFSVERPDGSNFTLKIRSTKLEDSAMYFCASSVTSGRALNEQFFGPGTRLTVL.

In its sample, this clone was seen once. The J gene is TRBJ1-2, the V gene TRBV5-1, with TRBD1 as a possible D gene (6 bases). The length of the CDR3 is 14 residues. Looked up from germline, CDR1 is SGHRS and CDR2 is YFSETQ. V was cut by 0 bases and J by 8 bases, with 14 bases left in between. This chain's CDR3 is CASSLEGVSKGYTF. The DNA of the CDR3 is TGCGCCAGCAGCTTGGAGGGGGTATCGAAAGGCTACACCTTC.

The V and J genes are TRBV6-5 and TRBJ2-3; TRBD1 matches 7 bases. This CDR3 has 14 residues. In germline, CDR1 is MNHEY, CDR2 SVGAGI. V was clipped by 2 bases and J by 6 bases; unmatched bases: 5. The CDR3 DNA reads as TGTGCCAGCAGTTACAGAGGGGGCCCCGATACGCAGTATTTT. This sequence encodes CASSYRGGPDTQYF.

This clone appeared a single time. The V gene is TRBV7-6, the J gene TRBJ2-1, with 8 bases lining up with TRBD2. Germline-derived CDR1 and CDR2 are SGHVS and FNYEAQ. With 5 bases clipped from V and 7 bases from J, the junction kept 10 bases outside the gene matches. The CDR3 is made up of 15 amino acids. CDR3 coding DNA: TGTGCCAGCAGCCTCCTCCGGGAGGGGCTTAATGAGCAGTTCTTC. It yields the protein CASSLLREGLNEQFF.

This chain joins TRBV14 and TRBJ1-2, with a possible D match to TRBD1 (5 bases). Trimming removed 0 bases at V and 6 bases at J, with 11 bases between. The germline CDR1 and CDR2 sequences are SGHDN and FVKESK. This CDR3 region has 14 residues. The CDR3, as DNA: TGTGCCAGCAGCCAAGATCGAAGGGGCGATGGCTACACCTTC. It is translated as CASSQDRRGDGYTF.

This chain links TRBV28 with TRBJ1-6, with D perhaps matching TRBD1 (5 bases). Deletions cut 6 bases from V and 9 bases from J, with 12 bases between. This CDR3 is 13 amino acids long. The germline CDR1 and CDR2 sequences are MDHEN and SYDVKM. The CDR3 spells CASSGTQISPLHF. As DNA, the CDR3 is TGTGCCAGCAGCGGGACTCAGATTTCACCCCTCCACTTT.

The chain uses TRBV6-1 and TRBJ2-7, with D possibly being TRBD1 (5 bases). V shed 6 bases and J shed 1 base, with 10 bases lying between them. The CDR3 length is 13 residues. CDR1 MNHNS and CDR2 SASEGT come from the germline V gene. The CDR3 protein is CASRRTSSYEQYF. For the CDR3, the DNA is TGTGCCAGCAGGCGGACATCGTCCTACGAGCAGTACTTC.

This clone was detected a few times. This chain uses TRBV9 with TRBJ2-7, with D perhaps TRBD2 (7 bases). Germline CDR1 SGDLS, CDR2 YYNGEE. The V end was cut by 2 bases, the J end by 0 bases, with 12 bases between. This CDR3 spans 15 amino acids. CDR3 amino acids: CASSVEGGSSYEQYF. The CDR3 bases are TGTGCCAGCAGCGTTGAGGGGGGGTCCTCCTACGAGCAGTACTTC.

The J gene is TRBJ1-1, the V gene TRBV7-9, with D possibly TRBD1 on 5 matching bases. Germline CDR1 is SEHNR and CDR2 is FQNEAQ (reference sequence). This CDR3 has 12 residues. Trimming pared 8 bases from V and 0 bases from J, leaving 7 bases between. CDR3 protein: CASGGVNTEAFF. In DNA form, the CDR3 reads TGTGCCAGCGGAGGGGTGAACACTGAAGCTTTCTTT.

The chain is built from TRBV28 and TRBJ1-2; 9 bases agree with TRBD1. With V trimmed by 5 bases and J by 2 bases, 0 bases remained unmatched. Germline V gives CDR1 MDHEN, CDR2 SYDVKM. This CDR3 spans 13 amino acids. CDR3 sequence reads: CASSGTGNYGYTF. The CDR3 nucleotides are TGTGCCAGCAGTGGGACAGGGAACTATGGCTACACCTTC.